The present T cell receptor (beta chain) was sequenced within a study of blood T cell repertoires in COVID-19. Study background: Researchers got acute and convalescent COVID-19 samples from the United States, Italy and Spain. Nucleic acid was either cDNA or gDNA, and it came from T cells, B-cell-depleted T cells, or PBMCs.

The ends lost 3 bases at V and 8 bases at J; junction bases unmatched: 6. Germline values: CDR1 KGHSH, CDR2 LQKENI. The length of the CDR3 is 15 residues. The data were produced by immunoSEQ multiplex PCR, yet TCRdb's version contains in-frame clones alone and is incomplete. Of about 300,000 clones in the sample, approximately 86% were seen once. The clonotype comes from a man aged 18 to 35 with active or convalescent COVID-19. The specimen was peripheral blood. The V and J genes are TRBV18 and TRBJ2-1; 11 nucleotides match TRBD1. CDR3 coding DNA: TGTGCCAGCTCACCTGATCGGACAGGGGGCTATGAGCAGTTCTTC. It codes for CASSPDRTGGYEQFF.